The source of this T cell receptor (beta chain) is a study of T cells in Graves' hyperthyroidism and ophthalmopathy. In germline, CDR1 is PRHDT, CDR2 FYEKMQ (reference sequence). The CDR3 loop spans 17 amino acids. The V end was cut by 4 bases, the J end by 0 bases, with 16 bases between. This clonotype was counted at least ten times. Amplification of TCR beta CDR3 regions used RNA as the template. TCR CDR3 underwent first-round RT-PCR with the HTBI primer set. TCRdb reprocessed the multiplex PCR reads with MiXCR, giving one entry per CDR3 protein. The sample shows around 240,000 distinct CDR3 sequences, about 15% of them seen only once.

The gene calls are TRBV13 and TRBJ2-1; possible D gene TRBD2, 6 bases. Sequencing was done on a sample of blood. The clonotype was recovered from a woman under 30 with Graves' ophthalmopathy. CDR3 amino acids: CASSSLTAGGSYNEQFF. The CDR3 bases are TGTGCCAGCAGCTCCCTGACGGCCGGGGGCTCCTACAATGAGCAGTTCTTC.